This T cell receptor (beta chain) was recorded in a study of blood T cells in healthy people across ages. Overall study results and limits: Observed TCR beta diversity showed a strong correlation with the percentage of naive T cells as measured by flow cytometry.

About this clonotype itself: Antigen specificity is unknown.

This CDR3 has 14 amino acids. V was shortened by 4 bases and J by 1 base, with 10 bases between the two germline ends. Primed by a sample-barcoded 5' primer and a J-beta primer mix, a second PCR proceeded for about 7 to 11 cycles. TCRdb ran MiXCR on the 5' RACE reads and lists one entry per CDR3 protein. The sample has 550,000 to 750,000 distinct CDR3 sequences, under 25% seen once. This chain links TRBV12-3 or TRBV12-4 with TRBJ1-1, with D unresolved. Specimen: blood. This TCR was recovered from a man in his 70s in good health. This chain's CDR3 is CASSSRSQNTEAFF. CDR3 DNA: TGTGCCAGCAGTTCGAGGTCCCAGAACACTGAAGCTTTCTTT.